Each of the 30 T cell receptor beta chains below was sequenced from the same sample in a study of Ad26.COV2.S vaccination and SARS-CoV-2 variants (dated by TCRdb to 2020 to 2022). Libraries were prepared through the immunoSEQ multiplex PCR assay. TCRdb re-hosts the immuneACCESS table, in-frame sequences only. Its copies lack some clones; in the studies checked, an unresolved V gene accounts for under half of them, and the cause for the rest is not known. The sample table holds about 250,000 clones, of which approximately 88% were seen once. Roughly 3% of the sample belongs to the ten largest clones. The treatment or condition label here, explained by the study, means: around 19 received Ad26.COV2.S at low or high dose, single or two shots; 5 received placebo; per-sample allocation not given. Repertoires of vaccine and placebo recipients were sequenced from samples taken on day 63 after the first injection.

The sequenced sample was peripheral blood, obtained in a trial of Ad26.COV2.S vaccine versus placebo. These receptors were collected from a person between 18 and 65 years old who received the Ad26.COV2.S COVID-19 vaccine or a placebo.

In this sample, this clone turned up once. The genes are TRBV18 and TRBJ2-7; tentative D call: TRBD1 (6 bases). V gave up 5 bases and J gave up 3 bases, with 11 bases separating them. There are 13 residues in the CDR3. Germline CDR1 reads KGHSH; CDR2 reads LQKENI. Written as DNA, the CDR3 is TGTGCCAGCTCATCTGGACAGATCTACGAGCAGTACTTC. Its protein is CASSSGQIYEQYF.

CDR3 nucleotides: TGTGCCAGCAGCTTACCCGGGCGGATCTACGAGCAGTACTTC. As protein: CASSLPGRIYEQYF. This chain uses TRBV7-2 with TRBJ2-7, with no clear D. V was clipped by 2 bases and J by 3 bases, with 11 bases between them. The CDR3 consists of 14 residues. Germline V gives CDR1 SGHTA, CDR2 FQGNSA.

This sequence joins TRBV19 and TRBJ1-5; D call uncertain. Germline lookup yields CDR1 LNHDA and CDR2 SQIVND (reference sequence). The CDR3 is made up of 11 amino acids. Trimming shortened V by 6 bases and J by 6 bases, and 6 bases separated the two germline ends. CDR3 in amino acids: CASRDSQPQHF. The CDR3 bases are TGTGCCAGTAGGGATAGTCAGCCCCAGCATTTT.

The rearrangement uses TRBV19 and TRBJ1-1; no reliable D call. The CDR3 is 14 amino acids. Germline CDR1 is LNHDA and CDR2 is SQIVND (reference sequence). Trimming cost V 4 bases and J 5 bases, with 14 bases left between them. In DNA, the CDR3 is TGTGCCAGTAGTAGCTCCGGGTCGGGGACTGAAGCTTTCTTT. Its translation is CASSSSGSGTEAFF.

The J gene is TRBJ1-3, the V gene TRBV19; D not certain. V was pared by 7 bases and J by 0 bases, with 10 bases between. Per germline, CDR1 LNHDA and CDR2 SQIVND (reference sequence). This CDR3 comprises 14 residues. The CDR3 loop reads CASNPQYSGNTIYF. The CDR3 region has the DNA TGTGCCAGTAACCCCCAATACTCTGGAAACACCATATATTTT. The full variable domain, rest sourced from reference TRBV19 and TRBJ1-3, is DGGITQSPKYLFRKEGQNVTLSCEQNLNHDAMYWYRQDPGQGLRLIYYSQIVNDFQKGDIAEGYSVSREKKESFPLTVTSAQKNPTAFYLCASNPQYSGNTIYFGEGSWLTVV.

This chain connects TRBV12-5 to TRBJ1-5, with D unclear. The CDR3 runs 12 residues. Germline V gives CDR1 LGHNT, CDR2 FRNRAP. Trimming shortened V by 2 bases and J by 7 bases, and 6 bases separated the two germline ends. CDR3 sequence reads: CASGLPPQPQHF. The CDR3 region has the DNA TGTGCTAGTGGTTTGCCCCCCCAGCCCCAGCATTTT.

The chain is built from TRBV15 and TRBJ2-1, with 8 bases matching TRBD1. CDR1 is LNHNV and CDR2 is YYDKDF in the germline V gene (reference sequence). The CDR3 is 15 residues long. The J segment lost 0 bases and the V segment lost 6 bases, leaving 4 bases of the junction unmatched. CDR3 loop: CATRQGAGSYNEQFF. CDR3 bases: TGTGCCACCAGGCAGGGGGCAGGCTCCTACAATGAGCAGTTCTTC.

The chain carries TRBV6-4 and TRBJ1-2; 8 nucleotides line up with TRBD1. The CDR3 spans 13 residues. Germline assignment: CDR1 MRHNA and CDR2 SNTAGT. V was clipped by 4 bases and J by 4 bases; unmatched bases: 2. The CDR3 here is CASSGTGSYGYTF. CDR3 DNA sequence: TGTGCCAGCAGTGGGACAGGGAGCTATGGCTACACCTTC.

The chain carries TRBV2 and TRBJ1-1; 7 bases fit TRBD1. Looked up from germline, CDR1 is SNHLY and CDR2 is FYNNEI. The CDR3 has 13 amino acids. V dropped 4 bases and J dropped 6; count of bases not matched to a gene: 5. CDR3 sequence (DNA): TGTGCCAGCAGTGGGGACAGCCCGGCTGAAGCTTTCTTT. Protein sequence: CASSGDSPAEAFF.

The V gene is TRBV5-1, the J gene TRBJ1-5; D gene ambiguous. Trimming took 0 bases from V and 5 from J, leaving 12 bases between them. Germline CDR1 is SGHRS and CDR2 is YFSETQ. The CDR3 consists of 15 residues. The CDR3 region has the DNA TGCGCCAGCAGCTTGGGTTCAAGCGGATATCAGCCCCAGCATTTT. Translating gives CASSLGSSGYQPQHF. The whole variable domain, remainder taken from reference TRBV5-1 and TRBJ1-5, is KAGVTQTPRYLIKTRGQQVTLSCSPISGHRSVSWYQQTPGQGLQFLFEYFSETQRNKGNFPGRFSGRQFSNSRSEMNVSTLELGDSALYLCASSLGSSGYQPQHFGDGTRLSIL.

This chain links TRBV18 with TRBJ1-2, with 11 bases matching TRBD1. Unmatched junction bases numbered 10, after V lost 6 bases and J lost 4 bases. CDR3 length: 16 residues. Germline CDR1 and CDR2: KGHSH and LQKENI. The CDR3 DNA follows: TGTGCCAGCTCGCCTGGACAGGGGGCAGATGCCTATGGCTACACCTTC. Protein sequence: CASSPGQGADAYGYTF.

The chain couples TRBV29-1 to TRBJ2-5; 9 nucleotides match TRBD1. Germline assignment: CDR1 SQVTM and CDR2 ANQGSEA. Trimming cost V 6 bases and J 5 bases; bases outside gene matches: 10. The CDR3 contains 14 residues. The CDR3 here is CSVSLGQGLETQYF. The CDR3 DNA sequence: TGCAGCGTCTCCCTGGGACAGGGCTTGGAGACCCAGTACTTC.

V is TRBV18 and J is TRBJ2-3; D is unresolved. V was shortened by 1 base and J by 6 bases, with 14 bases between the two germline ends. This CDR3 is 15 amino acids long. Per the germline V gene, CDR1 is KGHSH and CDR2 is LQKENI. The CDR3 DNA reads as TGTGCCAGCTCACCACAACATACCTTTGGGGATACGCAGTATTTT. Protein: CASSPQHTFGDTQYF.

The chain links TRBV5-6 to TRBJ2-5; 8 positions match TRBD2. The germline gives CDR1 SGHDT, CDR2 YYEEEE. V dropped 0 bases and J dropped 4; count of bases not matched to a gene: 5. This CDR3 is 15 amino acids long. The CDR3 reads CASSLASGFGETQYF. Written as DNA, the CDR3 is TGTGCCAGCAGCTTGGCTAGCGGGTTCGGAGAGACCCAGTACTTC.

V is TRBV5-5 and J is TRBJ2-7; D ambiguous. The V and J ends lost 7 bases and 3 bases respectively, with 11 bases between them. The germline gives CDR1 SGHKS, CDR2 YYEKEE (reference sequence). The CDR3 covers 12 residues. In DNA form, the CDR3 reads TGTGCCAGCGGATCCGGTTACTACGAGCAGTACGTC. This sequence encodes CASGSGYYEQYV.

The chain recombines TRBV19 with TRBJ1-2; the D is unclear. V shed 2 bases and J shed 4 bases, with 8 bases lying between them. The germline V gene has CDR1 LNHDA and CDR2 SQIVND (reference sequence). The CDR3 sequence is 13 residues long. The CDR3 spells CASSISPVYGYTF. The CDR3 DNA is TGTGCCAGTAGTATATCGCCCGTCTATGGCTACACCTTC.

The chain recombines TRBV29-1 with TRBJ2-5, with 7 bases identical to TRBD1. Germline V gene sequence: CDR1 SQVTM, CDR2 ANQGSEA. The V gene end was trimmed by 6 bases and the J gene end by 1 base; junction bases not matched to a gene: 5. The CDR3 is 13 amino acids. In DNA form, the CDR3 reads TGCAGCGTCCAAGGGGGCTTCCAAGAGACCCAGTACTTC. It encodes CSVQGGFQETQYF.

This chain links TRBV6-5 with TRBJ2-1; the D gene is possibly TRBD2 (6 bases). In germline, CDR1 is MNHEY, CDR2 SVGAGI. This CDR3 spans 13 amino acids. The V end lost 10 bases, the J end lost 3 bases, and 13 bases lay between the germline ends. The CDR3 DNA reads as TGTGCCACCACGGGACTTCTCTACAATGAGCAGTTCTTC. Encoded protein: CATTGLLYNEQFF.

This chain links TRBV12-3 or TRBV12-4 with TRBJ2-2; no definite D call. The CDR3 loop spans 11 amino acids. The V gene lost 3 bases and the J gene lost 6 bases, with 2 bases spanning the gap. The CDR3 DNA reads TGTGCCAGCAGTTTTTCCGGGGAGCTGTTTTTT. It specifies CASSFSGELFF.

The chain is built from TRBV13 and TRBJ2-7, with 9 bases aligning to TRBD1. The CDR3 contains 14 residues. The ends lost 6 bases at V and 4 bases at J; junction bases unmatched: 7. Germline CDR1 and CDR2: PRHDT and FYEKMQ (reference sequence). The CDR3 here is CASRSKGQGYEQYF. Written as DNA, the CDR3 is TGTGCCAGCAGGTCGAAAGGACAGGGGTACGAGCAGTACTTC.

The CDR3 is CASTNLRVDSGGAGPKNIQYF. The CDR3 region has the DNA TGTGCCAGTACTAATCTGAGGGTTGATAGCGGGGGGGCTGGCCCCAAAAACATTCAGTACTTC. The rearrangement joins TRBV19 to TRBJ2-4; TRBD2 agrees at 11 bases. The CDR3 is 21 residues long. Per the germline V gene, CDR1 is LNHDA and CDR2 is SQIVND (reference sequence). Losses at the gene ends were 7 bases for V and 2 bases for J; bases not matched to a gene: 22.

The chain has TRBV2 and TRBJ2-7; a possible D gene is TRBD2 (6 bases). The CDR3 has 13 amino acids. The germline CDR1 and CDR2 sequences are SNHLY and FYNNEI. V lost 5 bases to trimming and J lost 3 bases, with 11 bases between them. CDR3 bases: TGTGCCAGCAGTAGGGTGGAGGGCTACGAGCAGTACTTC. It encodes CASSRVEGYEQYF.

The gene calls are TRBV4-1 and TRBJ2-1, with 7 bases that match TRBD2. Germline CDR1 reads MGHRA; CDR2 reads YSYEKL. The CDR3 sequence is 16 residues long. The V segment lost 3 bases and the J segment 5 bases; nucleotides outside the gene matches: 10. CDR3 in DNA: TGCGCCAGCAGCCAGGAGAGAATAGCGGGTGACAATGAGCAGTTCTTC. Protein sequence: CASSQERIAGDNEQFF.

This chain links TRBV11-2 with TRBJ1-2; TRBD1 might be the D (5 bases). V was shortened by 6 bases and J by 8 bases, with 22 bases between the two germline ends. In germline, CDR1 is SGHAT, CDR2 FQNNGV. The CDR3 has 15 amino acids. The CDR3 DNA follows: TGTGCCAGCAGGGATACCGGGACCCACGGCTCCGGCTACACCTTC. Protein sequence: CASRDTGTHGSGYTF.

The chain combines TRBV28 with TRBJ1-2, with 11 bases lining up with TRBD1. V trimming: 3 bases; J trimming: 7 bases; junction bases outside the gene matches: 7. The CDR3 spans 15 residues. Germline V lookup: CDR1 MDHEN, CDR2 SYDVKM. CDR3 in DNA: TGTGCCAGCAGTTTGGGGACAGGGGGGCTAGGTGGCTACACCTTC. This gives the protein CASSLGTGGLGGYTF.

The genes are TRBV3-1 (or the pseudogene TRBV3-2) and TRBJ1-1; TRBD1 is a possible D gene (6 bases). Germline assignment: CDR1 LGHDT and CDR2 YNNKEL (reference sequence). The CDR3 consists of 14 residues. V dropped 1 base and J dropped 7 bases, with 13 bases sitting between them. The DNA of the CDR3 is TGTGCCAGCAGCCAAGCGGGGGCCGCCTTTGAAGCTTTCTTT. It is translated as CASSQAGAAFEAFF.

This clone was seen at least ten times. The rearrangement uses TRBV6-4 and TRBJ2-6; unclear D gene. CDR1 and CDR2 (germline): MRHNA, SNTAGT. Trimming removed 0 bases at V and 0 bases at J, with 3 bases between. The CDR3 extends over 15 amino acids. The DNA of the CDR3 is TGTGCCAGCAGTGACTCACACTCTGGGGCCAACGTCCTGACTTTC. This gives the protein CASSDSHSGANVLTF.

This chain's CDR3 is CASSSRTGRGTTDTQYF. The CDR3 bases are TGTGCCAGCAGCTCACGGACAGGAAGGGGGACCACAGATACGCAGTATTTT. The gene calls are TRBV13 and TRBJ2-3, with 7 nucleotides matching TRBD1. This CDR3 spans 17 amino acids. CDR1 and CDR2 from the germline V gene are PRHDT and FYEKMQ (reference sequence). With V trimmed by 4 bases and J by 2 bases, 12 bases remained unmatched. Full variable domain (missing parts from reference TRBV13 and TRBJ2-3): AAGVIQSPRHLIKEKRETATLKCYPIPRHDTVYWYQQGPGQDPQFLISFYEKMQSDKGSIPDRFSAQQFSDYHSELNMSSLELGDSALYFCASSSRTGRGTTDTQYFGPGTRLTVL.

This chain connects TRBV7-2 to TRBJ2-2; 10 bases match TRBD2. V was pared by 6 bases and J by 7 bases, with 11 bases of the junction left unmatched. Germline CDR1 reads SGHTA; CDR2 reads FQGNSA. CDR3 length: 16 amino acids. The CDR3 DNA reads TGTGCCAGCAGATTTCTAGCGGGGGCCCTGGGCGGGGAGCTGTTTTTT. Its protein product is CASRFLAGALGGELFF. Complete variable domain (other parts from reference TRBV7-2 and TRBJ2-2): GAGVSQSPSNKVTEKGKDVELRCDPISGHTALYWYRQSLGQGLEFLIYFQGNSAPDKSGLPSDRFSAERTGGSVSTLTIQRTQQEDSAVYLCASRFLAGALGGELFFGEGSRLTVL.

The rearrangement links TRBV6-1 to TRBJ2-7, with 7 nucleotides matching TRBD2. The V segment lost 3 bases and the J segment 0 bases; nucleotides outside the gene matches: 5. The CDR3 runs 15 residues. Germline V gene lookup returns CDR1 MNHNS and CDR2 SASEGT. The CDR3 region has the DNA TGTGCCAGCAGTGATTGGGGGGAGGGCTCCTACGAGCAGTACGTC. This sequence encodes CASSDWGEGSYEQYV.